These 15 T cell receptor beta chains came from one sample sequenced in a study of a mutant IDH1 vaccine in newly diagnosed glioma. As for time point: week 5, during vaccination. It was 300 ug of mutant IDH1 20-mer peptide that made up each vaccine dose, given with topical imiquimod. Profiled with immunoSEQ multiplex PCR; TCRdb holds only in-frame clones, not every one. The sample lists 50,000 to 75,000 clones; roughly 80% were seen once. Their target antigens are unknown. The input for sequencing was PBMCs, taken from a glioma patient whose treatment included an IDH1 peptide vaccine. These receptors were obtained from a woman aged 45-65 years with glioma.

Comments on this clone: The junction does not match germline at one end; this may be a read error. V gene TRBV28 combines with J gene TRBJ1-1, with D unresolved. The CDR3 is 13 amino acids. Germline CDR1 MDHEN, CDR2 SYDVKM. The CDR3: CASSLLGNPEAFF. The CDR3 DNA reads TGTGCCAGCAGTTTATTAGGGAACCCTGAAGCTTTCTTT. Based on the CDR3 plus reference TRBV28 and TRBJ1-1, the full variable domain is DVKVTQSSRYLVKRTGEKVFLECVQDMDHENMFWYRQDPGLGLRLIYFSYDVKMKEKGDIPEGYSVSREKKERFSLILESASTNQTSMYLCASSLLGNPEAFFGQGTRLTVV.

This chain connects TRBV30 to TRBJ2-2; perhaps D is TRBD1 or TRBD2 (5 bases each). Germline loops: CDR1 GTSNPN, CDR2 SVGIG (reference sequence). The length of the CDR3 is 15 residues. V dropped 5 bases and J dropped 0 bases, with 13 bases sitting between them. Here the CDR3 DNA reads TGTGCCTGGGGTGGGACGTCAACGAACACCGGGGAGCTGTTTTTT. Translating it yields CAWGGTSTNTGELFF.

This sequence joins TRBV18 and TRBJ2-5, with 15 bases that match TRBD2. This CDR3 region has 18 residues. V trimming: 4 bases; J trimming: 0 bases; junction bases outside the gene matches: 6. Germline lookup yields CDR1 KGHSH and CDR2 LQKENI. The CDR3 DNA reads TGTGCCAGCTCACTGGGACTAGCGGGGGGATCGTACCAAGAGACCCAGTACTTC. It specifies CASSLGLAGGSYQETQYF.

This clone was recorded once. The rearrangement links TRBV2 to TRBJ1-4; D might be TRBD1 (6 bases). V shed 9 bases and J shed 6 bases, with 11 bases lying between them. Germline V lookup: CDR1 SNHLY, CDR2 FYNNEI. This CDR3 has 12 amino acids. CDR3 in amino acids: CASEGGDEKLFF. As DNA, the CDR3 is TGTGCCAGTGAGGGGGGGGATGAAAAACTGTTTTTT.

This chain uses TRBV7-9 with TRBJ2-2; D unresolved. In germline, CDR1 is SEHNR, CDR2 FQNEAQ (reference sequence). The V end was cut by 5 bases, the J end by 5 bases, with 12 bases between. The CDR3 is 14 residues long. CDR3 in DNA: TGTGCCAGCAGCCAAGCCCAGGCGACCGGGGAGCTGTTTTTT. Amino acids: CASSQAQATGELFF.

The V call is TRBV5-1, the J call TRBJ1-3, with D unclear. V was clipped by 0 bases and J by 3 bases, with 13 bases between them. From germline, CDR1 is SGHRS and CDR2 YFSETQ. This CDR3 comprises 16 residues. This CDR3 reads CASSLEGSGGGNTIYF. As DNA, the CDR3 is TGCGCCAGCAGCTTGGAAGGAAGTGGAGGTGGAAACACCATATATTTT.

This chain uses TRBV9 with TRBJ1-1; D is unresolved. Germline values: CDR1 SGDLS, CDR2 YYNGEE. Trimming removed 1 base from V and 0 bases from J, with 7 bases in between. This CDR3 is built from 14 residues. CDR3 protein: CASSVTGMNTEAFF. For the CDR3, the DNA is TGTGCCAGCAGCGTAACGGGAATGAACACTGAAGCTTTCTTT.

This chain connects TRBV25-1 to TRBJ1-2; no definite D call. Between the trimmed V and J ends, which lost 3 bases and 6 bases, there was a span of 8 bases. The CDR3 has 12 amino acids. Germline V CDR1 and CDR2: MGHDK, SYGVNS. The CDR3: CASSERADGYTF. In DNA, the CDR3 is TGTGCCAGCAGTGAGAGGGCGGATGGCTACACCTTC.

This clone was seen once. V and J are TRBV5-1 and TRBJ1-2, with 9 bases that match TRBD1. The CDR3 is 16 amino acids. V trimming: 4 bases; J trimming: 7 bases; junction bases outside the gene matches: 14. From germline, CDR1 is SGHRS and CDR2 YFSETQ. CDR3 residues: CASSRDQRTGVSGYTF. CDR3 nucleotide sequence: TGCGCCAGCAGCCGGGACCAAAGGACAGGGGTTTCTGGCTACACCTTC.

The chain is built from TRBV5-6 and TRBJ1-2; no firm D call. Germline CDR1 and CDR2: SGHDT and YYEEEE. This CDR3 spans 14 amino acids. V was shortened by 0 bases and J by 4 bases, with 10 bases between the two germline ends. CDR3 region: CASSLAGETYGYTF. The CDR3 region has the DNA TGTGCCAGCAGCTTGGCCGGGGAAACCTATGGCTACACCTTC.

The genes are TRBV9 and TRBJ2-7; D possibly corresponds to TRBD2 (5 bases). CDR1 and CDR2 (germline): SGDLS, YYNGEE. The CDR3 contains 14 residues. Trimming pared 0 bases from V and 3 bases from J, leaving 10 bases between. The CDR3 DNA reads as TGTGCCAGCAGCGTAGATGGGAGCTACTACGAGCAGTACTTC. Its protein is CASSVDGSYYEQYF.

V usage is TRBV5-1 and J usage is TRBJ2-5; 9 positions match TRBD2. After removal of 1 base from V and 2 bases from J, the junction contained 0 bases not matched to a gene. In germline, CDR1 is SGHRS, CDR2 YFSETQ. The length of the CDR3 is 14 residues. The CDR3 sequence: CASSLLAGQETQYF. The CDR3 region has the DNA TGCGCCAGCAGCTTGCTAGCGGGACAAGAGACCCAGTACTTC.

The CDR3 DNA reads as TGCGCCAGCAGCCCAACAGGGGGCTCCCTACTGGGGTACTACAATGAGCAGTTCTTC. Encoded protein: CASSPTGGSLLGYYNEQFF. The chain uses TRBV4-3 and TRBJ2-1; 9 bases match TRBD1. This CDR3 region has 19 residues. CDR1 and CDR2 (germline): LGHNA, YSLEER. V shed 4 bases, J shed 3 bases, and the junction held 16 bases outside the gene matches.

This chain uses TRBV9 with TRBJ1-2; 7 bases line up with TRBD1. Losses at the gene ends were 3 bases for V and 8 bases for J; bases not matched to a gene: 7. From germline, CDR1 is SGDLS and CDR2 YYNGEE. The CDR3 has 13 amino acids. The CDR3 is CASSARQGLGYTF. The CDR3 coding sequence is TGTGCCAGCAGCGCCCGACAGGGTTTGGGCTACACCTTC.

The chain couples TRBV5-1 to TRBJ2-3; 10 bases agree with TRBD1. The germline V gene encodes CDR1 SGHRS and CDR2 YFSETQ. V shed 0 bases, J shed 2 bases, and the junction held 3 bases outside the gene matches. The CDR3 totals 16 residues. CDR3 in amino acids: CASSLGQGAPTDTQYF. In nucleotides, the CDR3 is TGCGCCAGCAGCTTGGGACAGGGGGCGCCCACAGATACGCAGTATTTT.